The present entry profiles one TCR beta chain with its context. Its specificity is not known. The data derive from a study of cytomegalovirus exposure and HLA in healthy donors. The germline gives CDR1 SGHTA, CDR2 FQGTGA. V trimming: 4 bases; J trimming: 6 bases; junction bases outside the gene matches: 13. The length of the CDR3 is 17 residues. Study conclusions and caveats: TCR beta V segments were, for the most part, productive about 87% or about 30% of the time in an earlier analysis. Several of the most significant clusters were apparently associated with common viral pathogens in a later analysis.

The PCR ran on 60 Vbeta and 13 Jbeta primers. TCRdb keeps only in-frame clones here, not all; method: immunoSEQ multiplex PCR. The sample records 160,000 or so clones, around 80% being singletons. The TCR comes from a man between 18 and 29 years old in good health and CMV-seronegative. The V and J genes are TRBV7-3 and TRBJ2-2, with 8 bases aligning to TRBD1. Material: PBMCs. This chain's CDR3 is CASSSQGAGIGAGELFF. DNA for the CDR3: TGTGCCAGCAGCTCGCAGGGGGCAGGCATAGGGGCCGGGGAGCTGTTTTTT.